The 28 T cell receptor beta chains below all came from one sample that was sequenced in a study of blood T cell repertoires in COVID-19 (dated by TCRdb to about 2020). The library was generated by the immunoSEQ multiplex PCR assay. In TCRdb, the immuneACCESS table is reduced to in-frame sequences with V and J assigned. These tables do not hold every clone; where another copy was compared, an unresolved V gene accounts for under half, and the others remain unexplained. The sample contains tens of thousands of clones, 65% to 90% of them found a single time. The ten largest clonotypes hold around 20% of the sample. Sequencing was done on a sample of peripheral blood. The receptors were gathered from a woman older than 75 with acute or convalescent COVID-19.

This clone was seen a handful of times. The chain employs TRBV11-2 and TRBJ1-1; D is uncertain. The V end lost 3 bases, the J end lost 3 bases, and 23 bases lay between the germline ends. CDR1 is SGHAT and CDR2 is FQNNGV in the germline V gene. This CDR3 is 18 amino acids long. The CDR3 sequence is CASSFSWAPFIGDTEAFF. For the CDR3, the DNA is TGTGCCAGCAGCTTCAGTTGGGCCCCTTTTATTGGCGACACTGAAGCTTTCTTT.

V usage is TRBV6-5 and J usage is TRBJ1-1, with D uncertain. The germline gives CDR1 MNHEY, CDR2 SVGAGI. The CDR3 runs to 16 residues. The germline V and J ends were trimmed by 2 bases and 0 bases, with 13 bases remaining between them. CDR3 residues: CASSYRHRVMNTEAFF. The CDR3 DNA sequence: TGTGCCAGCAGTTACCGACACCGTGTCATGAACACTGAAGCTTTCTTT.

This clone was seen only a few times. The chain links TRBV18 to TRBJ2-7; D unclear. Looked up from germline, CDR1 is KGHSH and CDR2 is LQKENI. This CDR3 is 13 amino acids long. Trimming took 2 bases from V and 5 from J, leaving 10 bases between them. CDR3 DNA sequence: TGTGCCAGCTCACCAACAATCGAACACGAGCAGTACTTC. Its translation is CASSPTIEHEQYF.

The rearrangement links TRBV5-1 to TRBJ2-5; D uncertain. CDR1 and CDR2 (germline): SGHRS, YFSETQ. Trimming pared 1 base from V and 1 base from J, leaving 11 bases between. The CDR3 is 15 residues long. The CDR3 sequence is CASSLIAGSQETQYF. As DNA, the CDR3 is TGCGCCAGCAGCTTGATCGCAGGCTCCCAAGAGACCCAGTACTTC.

V usage is TRBV6-2 or TRBV6-3 and J usage is TRBJ1-5; 7 bases agree with TRBD1. V gave up 5 bases and J gave up 5 bases; unmatched junction bases: 6. Germline V lookup: CDR1 MNHEY, CDR2 SVGEGT. CDR3 length: 14 amino acids. CDR3: CASSRGTVYQPQHF. CDR3 coding DNA: TGTGCCAGCAGTCGAGGGACAGTCTATCAGCCCCAGCATTTT.

The chain employs TRBV5-1 and TRBJ2-3; 7 bases are shared with TRBD2. Trimming at V came to 3 bases and at J to 6 bases, leaving 13 bases not matched to a gene. There are 16 residues in the CDR3. The V gene's germline CDR1 is SGHRS and CDR2 YFSETQ. CDR3 loop: CASSSAGETGWDTQYF. CDR3 in DNA: TGCGCCAGCAGCTCGGCGGGGGAGACGGGCTGGGATACGCAGTATTTT.

The genes are TRBV6-5 and TRBJ1-6; 8 nucleotides line up with TRBD1. With 0 bases clipped from V and 10 bases from J, the junction kept 5 bases outside the gene matches. The CDR3 length is 15 residues. CDR1 is MNHEY and CDR2 is SVGAGI in the germline V gene. The CDR3 DNA reads as TGTGCCAGCAGTTACTCGAGGACAGGGAGGTCACCCCTCCACTTT. It translates to CASSYSRTGRSPLHF.

This chain uses TRBV5-6 with TRBJ2-2; possible D gene TRBD2, 5 bases. V lost 4 bases and J 6 bases, leaving 19 bases between the germline ends. The CDR3 length is 16 residues. CDR1 and CDR2 from the germline V gene are SGHDT and YYEEEE. The CDR3 DNA sequence: TGTGCCAGCAGCCCTATTGACGGGAAACGATCCGGGGAGCTGTTTTTT. Translated, it gives CASSPIDGKRSGELFF.

In DNA, the CDR3 is TGTGCCTGGACGCTAGCGGGGGCCCCGCGACATACGCAGTATTTT. Translated, it gives CAWTLAGAPRHTQYF. The chain recombines TRBV30 with TRBJ2-3, with 10 bases matching TRBD2. Per germline, CDR1 GTSNPN and CDR2 SVGIG (reference sequence). CDR3 length: 15 amino acids. V shed 4 bases and J 7 bases; nucleotides not matched to a gene: 11.

V and J are TRBV19 and TRBJ1-2; TRBD1 is a possible D gene (5 bases). V dropped 6 bases and J dropped 0 bases, with 11 bases sitting between them. This CDR3 region has 14 residues. Germline assignment: CDR1 LNHDA and CDR2 SQIVND (reference sequence). The CDR3 is CASRGAQTNYGYTF. The CDR3, as DNA: TGTGCCAGTAGAGGGGCCCAGACTAACTATGGCTACACCTTC.

The chain joins TRBV7-9 to TRBJ2-2; D gene uncertain. V shed 1 base and J shed 10 bases, with 7 bases lying between them. CDR1 and CDR2 from the germline V gene are SEHNR and FQNEAQ (reference sequence). This CDR3 has 12 residues. CDR3 residues: CASSLVREELFF. The DNA for the CDR3 is TGTGCCAGCAGCTTAGTCCGCGAGGAGCTGTTTTTT.

The rearrangement uses TRBV7-9 and TRBJ1-1; the D gene is possibly TRBD1 (6 bases). Trimming cost V 3 bases and J 4 bases, with 15 bases left between them. Germline V gives CDR1 SEHNR, CDR2 FQNEAQ (reference sequence). The CDR3 has 15 amino acids. The CDR3 is CASSFTTGISTEAFF. The CDR3 nucleotides are TGTGCCAGCAGCTTTACTACAGGGATCAGCACTGAAGCTTTCTTT.

This sequence joins TRBV4-1 and TRBJ1-3; TRBD1 matches at 9 bases. The germline CDR1 and CDR2 sequences are MGHRA and YSYEKL. This CDR3 comprises 15 residues. The junction had 4 bases not matched to a gene; V was cut back by 5 bases and J by 2 bases. The CDR3 reads CASSYGQGPGNTIYF. The CDR3 DNA sequence: TGCGCCAGCAGCTACGGACAGGGGCCTGGAAACACCATATATTTT.

The gene calls are TRBV9 and TRBJ2-2, with 7 bases aligning to TRBD2. The CDR3 has 16 amino acids. CDR1 is SGDLS, CDR2 YYNGEE, per germline. V was clipped by 0 bases and J by 2 bases; unmatched bases: 4. The CDR3 sequence is CASSVGGSRNTGELFF. CDR3 DNA: TGTGCCAGCAGCGTAGGCGGGAGCCGTAACACCGGGGAGCTGTTTTTT.

This clone was seen more than once but under ten times. The chain has TRBV15 and TRBJ2-7, with 10 bases identical to TRBD2. The J segment lost 5 bases and the V segment lost 0 bases, leaving 7 bases of the junction unmatched. CDR1 and CDR2 from the germline V gene are LNHNV and YYDKDF (reference sequence). There are 16 residues in the CDR3. The CDR3 DNA reads as TGTGCCACCAGCAGAGAACGAGGGCTAGCGGGAGACGAGCAGTACTTC. This sequence encodes CATSRERGLAGDEQYF. The full variable domain, with the rest looked up from reference TRBV15 and TRBJ2-7, is DAMVIQNPRYQVTQFGKPVTLSCSQTLNHNVMYWYQQKSSQAPKLLFHYYDKDFNNEADTPDNFQSRRPNTSFCFLDIRSPGLGDTAMYLCATSRERGLAGDEQYFGPGTRLTVT.

This sequence joins TRBV18 and TRBJ1-5; D is perhaps TRBD1 (5 bases). CDR3 length: 14 residues. V lost 3 bases and J lost 5, with 11 bases in between. Germline assignment: CDR1 KGHSH and CDR2 LQKENI. The CDR3 coding sequence is TGTGCCAGCTCACCCCAAAAAGGGGATCAGCCCCAGCATTTT. Its translation is CASSPQKGDQPQHF.

The V gene is TRBV19, the J gene TRBJ1-2; 11 bases line up with TRBD1. The CDR3 consists of 15 residues. Germline CDR1 LNHDA, CDR2 SQIVND (reference sequence). The trim removed 5 bases at V and 12 bases at J, leaving 14 bases unmatched. The CDR3 nucleotides read TGTGCCAGTAGTCGATCGTGGACAGGGGGCAAATTCGACACCTTC. This encodes CASSRSWTGGKFDTF.

The chain links TRBV20-1 to TRBJ2-7; a weak D match, TRBD2 (5 bases). The CDR3 has 14 amino acids. V lost 3 bases to trimming and J lost 4 bases, with 16 bases between them. CDR1 and CDR2 from the germline V gene are DFQATT and SNEGSKA (reference sequence). For the CDR3, the DNA is TGCAGTGCTAGTCCGTCGCTAGCCAGGTACGAGCAGTACTTC. Its translation: CSASPSLARYEQYF.

The chain uses TRBV11-2 and TRBJ2-3, with TRBD1 as a possible D gene (5 bases). The CDR3 sequence is 13 residues long. Germline values: CDR1 SGHAT, CDR2 FQNNGV. Trimming shortened V by 5 bases and J by 9 bases, and 15 bases separated the two germline ends. CDR3 coding DNA: TGTGCCAGCAGCCAAGGTATTTCAGGGACGCAGTATTTT. Protein product: CASSQGISGTQYF.

The sample holds one count of this clone. The CDR3 nucleotides are TGTGCCAGCAGCTCGGGACTAGCGGGGGGCAATGAGCAGTTCTTC. Its protein product is CASSSGLAGGNEQFF. V gene TRBV7-2 combines with J gene TRBJ2-1, with TRBD2 identical over 15 bases. With V trimmed by 4 bases and J by 6 bases, 1 base remained unmatched. The length of the CDR3 is 15 residues. Per germline, CDR1 SGHTA and CDR2 FQGNSA.

This CDR3 reads CASSPGSYEQYF. CDR3 coding DNA: TGTGCCAGCAGCCCCGGCTCCTACGAGCAGTACTTC. The gene calls are TRBV7-9 and TRBJ2-7; D not resolved. V was trimmed by 5 bases and J by 0 bases, leaving 5 bases between them. The germline gives CDR1 SEHNR, CDR2 FQNEAQ (reference sequence). This CDR3 contains 12 residues.

This clone was seen a few times. The V call is TRBV7-2, the J call TRBJ1-4, with unresolved D. Trimming shortened V by 4 bases and J by 8 bases, and 17 bases separated the two germline ends. The CDR3 extends over 15 amino acids. CDR1 and CDR2 from the germline V gene are SGHTA and FQGNSA. The CDR3 DNA reads as TGTGCCAGCAGCTCAAACGGGCGGGCTTCGGAAAAACTGTTTTTT. Translation gives CASSSNGRASEKLFF.

A few counts support this clone. This chain connects TRBV19 to TRBJ1-2; D not certain. The CDR3 runs to 12 residues. Germline CDR1 is LNHDA and CDR2 is SQIVND (reference sequence). Trimming stripped 8 bases from V and 4 bases from J, with 11 bases between. The CDR3 region has the DNA TGTGCCAGTCGGGGTACGCTCTATGGCTACACCTTC. It yields the protein CASRGTLYGYTF.

The CDR3 coding sequence is TGTGCCAGCAGCCCTAGTCCCCCGTACAGGGGCCGTTACAATCAGCCCCAGCATTTT. It encodes CASSPSPPYRGRYNQPQHF. The chain has TRBV7-2 and TRBJ1-5; 7 nucleotides align to TRBD1. The CDR3 loop spans 19 amino acids. After removal of 5 bases from V and 3 bases from J, the junction contained 19 bases not matched to a gene. CDR1 is SGHTA, CDR2 FQGNSA, per germline.

The genes are TRBV7-2 and TRBJ1-3, with D possibly matching TRBD1 (6 bases). CDR1 is SGHTA, CDR2 FQGNSA, per germline. The CDR3 contains 16 residues. V was clipped by 4 bases and J by 4 bases, with 17 bases between them. The CDR3 here is CASSSAGGAIGNTIYF. The CDR3, as DNA: TGTGCCAGCAGCTCAGCCGGGGGGGCGATCGGAAACACCATATATTTT.

V gene TRBV5-1 combines with J gene TRBJ2-2; D possibly corresponds to TRBD2 (6 bases). V lost 4 bases to trimming and J lost 5 bases, with 18 bases between them. Per the germline V gene, CDR1 is SGHRS and CDR2 is YFSETQ. CDR3 length: 16 residues. The CDR3 loop is CASSPGRGSETGELFF. In DNA, the CDR3 is TGCGCCAGCAGCCCAGGGCGGGGTTCGGAGACCGGGGAGCTGTTTTTT.

The V call is TRBV7-6, the J call TRBJ1-4; 7 bases are shared with TRBD1. The CDR3 covers 16 residues. The ends lost 5 bases at V and 4 bases at J; junction bases unmatched: 10. Germline assignment: CDR1 SGHVS and CDR2 FNYEAQ. CDR3 nucleotide sequence: TGTGCCAGCAGCAAGACACCGGGACAGATTAATGAAAAACTGTTTTTT. It specifies CASSKTPGQINEKLFF.

The rearrangement links TRBV19 to TRBJ1-1; D ambiguous. Germline V CDR1 and CDR2: LNHDA, SQIVND (reference sequence). CDR3 size: 14 residues. V lost 2 bases, J lost 4 bases, and 11 bases lay in between. The DNA for the CDR3 is TGTGCCAGTAGTATACAGTTGGGAGGCACTGAAGCTTTCTTT. It translates to CASSIQLGGTEAFF.